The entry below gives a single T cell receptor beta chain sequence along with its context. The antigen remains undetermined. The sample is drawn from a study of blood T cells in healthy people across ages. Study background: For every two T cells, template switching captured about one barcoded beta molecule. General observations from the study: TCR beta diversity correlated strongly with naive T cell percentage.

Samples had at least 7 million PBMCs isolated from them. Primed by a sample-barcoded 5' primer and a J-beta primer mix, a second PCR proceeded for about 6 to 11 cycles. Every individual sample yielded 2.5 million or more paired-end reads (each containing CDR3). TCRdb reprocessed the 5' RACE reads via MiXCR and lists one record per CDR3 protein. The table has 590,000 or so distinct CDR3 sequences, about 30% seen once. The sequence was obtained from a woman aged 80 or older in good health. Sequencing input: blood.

CDR3 sequence: CASSTNPWSNQPQHF. CDR3 in DNA: TGTGCCAGCAGCACGAACCCGTGGAGCAATCAGCCCCAGCATTTT. This chain joins TRBV12-1 and TRBJ1-5. TRBV12-1 represents a pseudogene. The CDR3 sequence is 15 residues long.